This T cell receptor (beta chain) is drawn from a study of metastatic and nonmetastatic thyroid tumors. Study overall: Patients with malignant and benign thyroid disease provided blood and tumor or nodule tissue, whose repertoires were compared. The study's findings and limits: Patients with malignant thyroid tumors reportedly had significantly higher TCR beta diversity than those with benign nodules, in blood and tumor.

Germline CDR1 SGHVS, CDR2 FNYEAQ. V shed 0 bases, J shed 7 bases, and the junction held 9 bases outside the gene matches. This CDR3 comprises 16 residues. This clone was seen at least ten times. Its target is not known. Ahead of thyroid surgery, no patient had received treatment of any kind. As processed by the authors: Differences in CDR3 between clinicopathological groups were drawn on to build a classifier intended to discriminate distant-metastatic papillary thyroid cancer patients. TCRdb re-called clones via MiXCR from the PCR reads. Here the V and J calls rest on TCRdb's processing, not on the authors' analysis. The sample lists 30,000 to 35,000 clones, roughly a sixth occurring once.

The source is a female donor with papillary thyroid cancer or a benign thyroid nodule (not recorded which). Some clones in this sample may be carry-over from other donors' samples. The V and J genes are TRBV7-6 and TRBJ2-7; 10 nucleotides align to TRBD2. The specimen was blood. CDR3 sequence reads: CASSLALLAGAGEQYF. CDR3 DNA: TGTGCCAGCAGCTTAGCGCTGCTAGCGGGAGCGGGGGAGCAGTACTTC.